What follows are 2 T cell receptor beta chains derived from one specimen sequenced in a study of T cells in Graves' hyperthyroidism and ophthalmopathy. TCR beta CDR3 regions were amplified from RNA transcripts. First-round RT-PCR targeting the TCR CDR3 was performed with the HTBI primer set. Via MiXCR, TCRdb re-called the multiplex PCR reads, giving one row per CDR3 protein. The sample holds a few hundred thousand distinct CDR3 sequences, 15% to 20% seen once. Sequences were obtained from blood. These receptors all stem from a woman aged 55-70 years with Graves' ophthalmopathy.

The chain recombines TRBV12-3 or TRBV12-4 with TRBJ2-7, with 8 bases lining up with TRBD1. This CDR3 is 15 amino acids long. The trim removed 1 base at V and 2 bases at J, leaving 4 bases unmatched. This chain's CDR3 is CASSLVGTGPYEQYF. In nucleotides, the CDR3 is TGTGCCAGCAGTTTAGTCGGGACAGGCCCCTACGAGCAGTACTTC.

This clonotype was counted a few times. The chain joins TRBV20-1 to TRBJ2-7; no firm D call. Trimming removed 4 bases from V and 5 bases from J, with 15 bases in between. The germline V gene encodes CDR1 DFQATT and CDR2 SNEGSKA (reference sequence). This CDR3 region has 13 residues. The DNA for the CDR3 is TGCAGTGCTAAGTTGATAGTCACGGACGAGCAGTACTTC. Amino acid sequence: CSAKLIVTDEQYF.